Following are 15 T cell receptor beta chains from one sample sequenced in a study of shared clonotypes between healthy human individuals. Only in-frame clones appear in the TCRdb table, and some are missing; sequencing was by immunoSEQ multiplex PCR. The data hold fewer than 850,000 clones, with around 96% observed a single time. CD45RO-negative CD8 cells positively selected for CCR7 made up the naive population, which excluded terminally differentiated effector memory CD45RA+ cells. The specimen was naive CD8+ T cells sorted from blood. The receptors stem from a man aged 25 to 40 in good health.

The CDR3 DNA is TGCAGCGCTACCGGGACGGAATACTATGGCTACACCTTC. Encoded protein: CSATGTEYYGYTF. The chain uses TRBV29-1 and TRBJ1-2; D might be TRBD1 (5 bases). The CDR3 is 13 amino acids. Germline V lookup: CDR1 SQVTM, CDR2 ANQGSEA. V was cut by 7 bases and J by 3 bases, with 15 bases left in between.

The J gene is TRBJ1-1, the V gene TRBV28; TRBD1 might be the D (5 bases). Per germline, CDR1 MDHEN and CDR2 SYDVKM. The CDR3 is made up of 13 amino acids. The V end was cut by 3 bases, the J end by 6 bases, with 11 bases between. The CDR3 DNA reads as TGTGCCAGCAGTTTGGGGGGTGCCCCTGAAGCTTTCTTT. Translation gives CASSLGGAPEAFF.

The chain couples TRBV11-2 to TRBJ2-4; 13 nucleotides match TRBD2. Germline CDR1 reads SGHAT; CDR2 reads FQNNGV. The CDR3 is 17 residues long. V shed 5 bases, J shed 7 bases, and the junction held 11 bases outside the gene matches. In nucleotides, the CDR3 is TGTGCCAGCAGCCAAGACGGACTAGCGGGAGACGCTAACATTCAGTACTTC. This translates into CASSQDGLAGDANIQYF.

The chain joins TRBV28 to TRBJ1-4; TRBD1 matches 8 bases. V was pared by 5 bases and J by 0 bases, with 2 bases of the junction left unmatched. This CDR3 comprises 15 residues. Germline V lookup: CDR1 MDHEN, CDR2 SYDVKM. The CDR3 DNA reads as TGTGCCAGCAGTAGGGGACAGGCAACTAATGAAAAACTGTTTTTT. Protein: CASSRGQATNEKLFF.

The rearrangement uses TRBV7-6 and TRBJ2-7, with D maybe TRBD1 (6 bases). CDR3 size: 15 residues. CDR1 is SGHVS, CDR2 FNYEAQ, per germline. The V gene lost 4 bases and the J gene lost 3 bases, with 16 bases spanning the gap. The CDR3 bases are TGTGCCAGCAGCTCTAGCCAGGGGAAAGGCTACGAGCAGTACTTC. Protein product: CASSSSQGKGYEQYF.

The chain is built from TRBV27 and TRBJ2-7; 7 positions agree with TRBD2. The length of the CDR3 is 13 residues. Germline V gene data show CDR1 as MNHEY and CDR2 as SMNVEV (reference sequence). The J segment lost 2 bases and the V segment lost 9 bases, leaving 7 bases of the junction unmatched. Written as DNA, the CDR3 is TGTGCCAGTTGGGAGGGCGGCGCCTACGAGCAGTACTTC. Its protein product is CASWEGGAYEQYF.

This chain connects TRBV12-1 to TRBJ1-5. TRBV12-1 is flagged as a pseudogene. The CDR3 length is 17 residues. CDR3 nucleotide sequence: TGTGCCAGCAGCTTTGCCCCCGGAGGATGGAAGAATCAGCCCCAGCATTTT. The encoded protein is CASSFAPGGWKNQPQHF.

Comments on this clone: The sample holds other DNA sequences that translate to the same CDR3. The chain uses TRBV7-2 and TRBJ2-4; D gene uncertain. Trimming removed 0 bases at V and 8 bases at J, with 8 bases between. There are 13 residues in the CDR3. Per germline, CDR1 SGHTA and CDR2 FQGNSA. The CDR3 spells CASSLASWDIQYF. The DNA of the CDR3 is TGTGCCAGCAGCTTAGCGTCTTGGGACATTCAGTACTTC.

V usage is TRBV27 and J usage is TRBJ2-1; 11 nucleotides agree with TRBD1. With 5 bases clipped from V and 9 bases from J, the junction kept 6 bases outside the gene matches. CDR3 length: 14 residues. The V gene's germline CDR1 is MNHEY and CDR2 SMNVEV (reference sequence). CDR3 sequence (DNA): TGTGCCAGCAGTCCTCGGGACAGGGGGATTGAGCAGTTCTTC. This sequence encodes CASSPRDRGIEQFF.

The chain combines TRBV27 with TRBJ2-1; D ambiguous. Trimming took off 5 bases at V and 3 bases at J, with 14 bases between the two ends. CDR1 and CDR2 from the germline V gene are MNHEY and SMNVEV (reference sequence). This CDR3 region has 15 residues. CDR3 protein: CASSASIGGYNEQFF. CDR3 coding DNA: TGTGCCAGCAGTGCGAGCATAGGCGGCTACAATGAGCAGTTCTTC.

The rearrangement uses TRBV6-4 and TRBJ1-1; D gene uncertain. V lost 2 bases, J lost 1 base, and 5 bases lay in between. The CDR3 is 13 amino acids. The germline CDR1 and CDR2 sequences are MRHNA and SNTAGT. The CDR3 nucleotides read TGTGCCAGCAGTGACGTACCGAACACTGAAGCTTTCTTT. This sequence encodes CASSDVPNTEAFF.

The gene calls are TRBV30 and TRBJ2-3; TRBD1 matches at 8 bases. The trim removed 2 bases at V and 2 bases at J, leaving 3 bases unmatched. This CDR3 spans 14 amino acids. The germline V gene encodes CDR1 GTSNPN and CDR2 SVGIG (reference sequence). Written as DNA, the CDR3 is TGTGCCTGGAGTCGGACAGGGCCCACAGATACGCAGTATTTT. It translates to CAWSRTGPTDTQYF.

The chain combines TRBV19 with TRBJ2-5; D is ambiguous. Trimming removed 5 bases at V and 5 bases at J, with 21 bases between. The CDR3 has 16 residues. In germline, CDR1 is LNHDA, CDR2 SQIVND (reference sequence). Here the CDR3 DNA reads TGTGCCAGTAGTCCGTTACCGTCTAACTACCTGGAGACCCAGTACTTC. As protein: CASSPLPSNYLETQYF.

This rearrangement joins TRBV2 to TRBJ2-7; TRBD1 is a possible D gene (6 bases). The CDR3 is 14 amino acids. Trimming took 2 bases from V and 3 from J, leaving 11 bases between them. From germline, CDR1 is SNHLY and CDR2 FYNNEI. Here the CDR3 DNA reads TGTGCCAGCAGTGAAACAGGGTCGATCTACGAGCAGTACTTC. Protein: CASSETGSIYEQYF.

In nucleotides, the CDR3 is TGCGCCAGCAGCCAGGGGACAGGGACGAACACTGAAGCTTTCTTT. This translates into CASSQGTGTNTEAFF. The chain carries TRBV4-3 and TRBJ1-1, with 9 positions matching TRBD1. The ends lost 3 bases at V and 1 base at J; junction bases unmatched: 3. The CDR3 is made up of 15 amino acids. Germline V gives CDR1 LGHNA, CDR2 YSLEER.